The rows below give T cell receptor beta chains drawn from one sample of a study of blood T cell repertoires in COVID-19. The assay was immunoSEQ multiplex PCR, and TCRdb's table has in-frame clones only and misses some. Of around 240,000 clones listed, over 80% were seen once; the top ten hold approximately 1.3%. The sequencing input was PBMCs or T cells enriched from blood (not recorded which). Receptors were obtained from a human donor in a cohort exposed to, infected with or recovered from COVID-19 (not recorded which). The donor label of this sample is uncertain. CDR3s include the opening cysteine and the closing phenylalanine or tryptophan. A D gene is named only where the DNA matches it firmly. Clone size, where shown, is once, few, many, or a class for clones that have expanded.

j_call | d_call | clone_size | v_call | cdr3_aa | cdr3_nt
TRBJ1-2 | NA | NA | TRBV18 | CASSPNDGGDGYTF | TGTGCCAGCTCACCAAATGATGGCGGTGATGGCTACACCTTC
TRBJ2-2 | TRBD2 | NA | TRBV3-1/TRBV3-2 | CASSQGGGAGPGELFF | TGTGCCAGCAGCCAAGGTGGGGGAGCGGGGCCGGGGGAGCTGTTTTTT
TRBJ1-2 | NA | NA | TRBV24-1 | CATSDLSRPYGYTF | TGTGCCACCAGTGATTTGAGCAGGCCCTATGGCTACACCTTC
TRBJ1-3 | NA | NA | TRBV7-8 | CASSSQPPGSGNTIYF | TGTGCCAGCAGCTCCCAACCACCGGGCTCTGGAAACACCATATATTTT
TRBJ2-2 | TRBD2 | NA | TRBV6-5 | CASTGLAGASGELFF | TGTGCCAGCACCGGACTAGCGGGGGCCTCCGGGGAGCTGTTTTTT
TRBJ2-5 | NA | few | TRBV9 | CASSVGQGGETQYF | TGTGCCAGCAGCGTAGGCCAGGGCGGCGAGACCCAGTACTTC
TRBJ2-1 | TRBD2 | NA | TRBV2 | CASSFRTSGGYNEQFF | TGTGCCAGCAGTTTTAGGACTAGCGGGGGATACAATGAGCAGTTCTTC
TRBJ2-3 | NA | NA | TRBV9 | CASSPRDFSTDTQYF | TGTGCCAGCAGCCCCCGGGACTTTAGCACAGATACGCAGTATTTT
TRBJ1-2 | NA | NA | TRBV5-1 | CASSGGAGTDYGYTF | TGCGCCAGCAGCGGGGGGGCAGGTACGGACTATGGCTACACCTTC
TRBJ1-1 | TRBD1 | few | TRBV19 | CASSTRGQHTEAFF | TGTGCCAGTAGTACCAGGGGGCAACACACTGAAGCTTTCTTT
TRBJ1-4 | TRBD1 | NA | TRBV7-2 | CASSWGQGVLGEKLFF | TGTGCCAGCAGCTGGGGACAGGGCGTGTTGGGGGAAAAACTGTTTTTT
TRBJ2-2 | TRBD1 | NA | TRBV2 | CASSPSGQGGTGELFF | TGTGCCAGCAGCCCTAGTGGACAGGGAGGTACCGGGGAGCTGTTTTTT
TRBJ1-5 | NA | NA | TRBV24-1 | CATSEGQNSNQPQHF | TGTGCCACCAGTGAGGGACAAAATAGCAATCAGCCCCAGCATTTT
TRBJ2-2 | TRBD1 | NA | TRBV19 | CASSRIGTENTGELFF | TGTGCCAGTAGTAGGATCGGGACAGAGAACACCGGGGAGCTGTTTTTT
TRBJ1-2 | NA | NA | TRBV19 | CASSIWLRGHYGYTF | TGTGCCAGTAGTATATGGCTAAGGGGTCACTATGGCTACACCTTC
TRBJ2-2 | NA | NA | TRBV11-2 | CASSLVLLTGELFF | TGTGCCAGCAGTCTGGTTTTACTTACCGGGGAGCTGTTTTTT
TRBJ2-2 | NA | NA | TRBV14 | CASSQGSYTGELFF | TGTGCCAGCAGCCAAGGGAGTTACACCGGGGAGCTGTTTTTT
TRBJ2-1 | TRBD1 | NA | TRBV19 | CASSVRTGFESYNEQFF | TGTGCCAGTAGTGTCCGGACAGGTTTTGAATCCTACAATGAGCAGTTCTTC
TRBJ2-1 | TRBD2 | NA | TRBV5-4 | CASSFSGGAHEQFF | TGTGCCAGCAGCTTTAGCGGGGGGGCCCATGAGCAGTTCTTC
TRBJ2-7 | TRBD1 | NA | TRBV27 | CASSLRTGGINPPGEQYF | TGTGCCAGCAGTTTAAGGACAGGGGGAATAAACCCACCCGGCGAGCAGTACTTC